This TCR beta chain was captured by sequencing in a study of T cells after yellow fever vaccination. Study details: Fractions with few cells were prepared using SMART-Seq v4 Ultra Low Input.

Study-level points and caveats: Booster samples showed a return of most primary-vaccination clones (around 96% CD4, 88% CD8). Although most clonotypes did not, a small share appeared in both CD4 and CD8 compartments.

Between the trimmed V and J ends, which lost 1 base and 3 bases, there was a span of 6 bases. Germline CDR1 is SGHTA and CDR2 is FQGNSA. The CDR3 sequence is 13 residues long. Production of TCR cDNA was by 5'RACE template switching, which also added a universal primer site and UMIs. TCRdb processed the 5' RACE reads anew with MiXCR; each CDR3 protein has one entry. Among 620,000 or so distinct CDR3 sequences listed, 17% were seen once. A note on this clonotype: What it recognizes is unknown.

The sample consisted of PBMCs, taken about 5 days after the first yellow fever vaccination. The V gene is TRBV7-2, the J gene TRBJ1-1; D unresolved. The receptor comes from a man between 18 and 35 years old who received the YFV17D yellow fever vaccine. CDR3: CASSLEFDTEAFF. CDR3 coding DNA: TGTGCCAGCAGCTTAGAGTTCGACACTGAAGCTTTCTTT.